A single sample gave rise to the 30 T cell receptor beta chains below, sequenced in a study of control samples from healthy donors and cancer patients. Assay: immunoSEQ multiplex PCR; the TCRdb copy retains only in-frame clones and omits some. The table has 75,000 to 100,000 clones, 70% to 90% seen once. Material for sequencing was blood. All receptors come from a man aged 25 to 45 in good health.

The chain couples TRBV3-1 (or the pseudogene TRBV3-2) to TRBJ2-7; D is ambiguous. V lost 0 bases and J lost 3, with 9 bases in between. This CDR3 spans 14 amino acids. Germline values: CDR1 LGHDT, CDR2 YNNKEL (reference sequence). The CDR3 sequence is CASSQDLRVYEQYF. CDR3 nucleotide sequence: TGTGCCAGCAGCCAAGATCTAAGGGTCTACGAGCAGTACTTC.

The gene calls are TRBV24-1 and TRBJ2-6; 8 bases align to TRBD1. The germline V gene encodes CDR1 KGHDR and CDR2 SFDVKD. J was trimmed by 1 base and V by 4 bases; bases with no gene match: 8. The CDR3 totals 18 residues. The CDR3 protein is CATSESGRGLSGANVLTF. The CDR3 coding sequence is TGTGCCACCAGTGAATCTGGCAGGGGGCTATCTGGGGCCAACGTCCTGACTTTC.

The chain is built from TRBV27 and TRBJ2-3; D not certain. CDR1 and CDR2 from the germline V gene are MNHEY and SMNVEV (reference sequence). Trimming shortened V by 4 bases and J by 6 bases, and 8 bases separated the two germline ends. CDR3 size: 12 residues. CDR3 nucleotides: TGTGCCAGCAGTTCCAACGCGGATACGCAGTATTTT. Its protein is CASSSNADTQYF.

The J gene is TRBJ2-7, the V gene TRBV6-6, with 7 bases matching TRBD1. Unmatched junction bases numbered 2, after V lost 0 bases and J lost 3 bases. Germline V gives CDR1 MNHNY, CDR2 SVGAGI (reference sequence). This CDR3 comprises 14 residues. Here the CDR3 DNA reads TGTGCCAGCAGTTACTCGGGACAGTTCTACGAGCAGTACTTC. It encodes CASSYSGQFYEQYF.

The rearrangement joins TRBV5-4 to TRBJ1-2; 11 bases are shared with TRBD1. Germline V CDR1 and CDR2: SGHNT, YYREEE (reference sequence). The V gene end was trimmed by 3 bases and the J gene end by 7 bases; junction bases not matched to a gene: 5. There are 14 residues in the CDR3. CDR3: CASSWGDRGSGYTF. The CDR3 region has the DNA TGTGCCAGCAGCTGGGGGGACAGGGGGTCTGGCTACACCTTC.

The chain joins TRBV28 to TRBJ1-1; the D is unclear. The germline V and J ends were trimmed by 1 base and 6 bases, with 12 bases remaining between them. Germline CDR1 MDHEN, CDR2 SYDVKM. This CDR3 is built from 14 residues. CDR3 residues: CASSLLPGGPEAFF. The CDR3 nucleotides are TGTGCCAGCAGTTTATTGCCCGGTGGCCCTGAAGCTTTCTTT.

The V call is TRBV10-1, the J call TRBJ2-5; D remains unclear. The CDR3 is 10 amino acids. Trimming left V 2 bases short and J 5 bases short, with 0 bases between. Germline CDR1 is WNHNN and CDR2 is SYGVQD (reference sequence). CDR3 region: CASSEETQYF. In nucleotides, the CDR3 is TGCGCCAGCAGTGAGGAGACCCAGTACTTC.

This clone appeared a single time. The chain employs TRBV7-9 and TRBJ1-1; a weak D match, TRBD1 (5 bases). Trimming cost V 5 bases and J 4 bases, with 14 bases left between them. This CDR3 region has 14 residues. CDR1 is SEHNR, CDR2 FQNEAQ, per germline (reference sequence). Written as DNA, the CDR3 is TGTGCCAGCAGCGCCCAGGGTCGAGTCACTGAAGCTTTCTTT. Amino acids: CASSAQGRVTEAFF.

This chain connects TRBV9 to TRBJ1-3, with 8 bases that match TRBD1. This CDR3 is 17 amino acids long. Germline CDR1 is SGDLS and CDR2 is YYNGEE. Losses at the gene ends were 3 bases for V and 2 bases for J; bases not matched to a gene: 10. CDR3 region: CASSATPTGEAGNTIYF. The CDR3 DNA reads TGTGCCAGCAGCGCCACACCGACAGGGGAAGCTGGAAACACCATATATTTT.

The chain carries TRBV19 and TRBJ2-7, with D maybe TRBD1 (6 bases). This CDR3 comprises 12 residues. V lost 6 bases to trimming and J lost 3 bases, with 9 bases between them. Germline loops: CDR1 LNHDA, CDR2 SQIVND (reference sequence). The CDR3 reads CASSGQRYEQYF. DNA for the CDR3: TGTGCCAGTAGCGGACAGCGCTACGAGCAGTACTTC.

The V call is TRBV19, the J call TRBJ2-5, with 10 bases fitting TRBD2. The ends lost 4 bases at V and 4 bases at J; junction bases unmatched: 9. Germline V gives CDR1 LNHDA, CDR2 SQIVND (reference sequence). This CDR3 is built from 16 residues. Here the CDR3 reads CASSTILAGEGETQYF. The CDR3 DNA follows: TGTGCCAGTAGTACCATCCTAGCGGGGGAGGGAGAGACCCAGTACTTC.

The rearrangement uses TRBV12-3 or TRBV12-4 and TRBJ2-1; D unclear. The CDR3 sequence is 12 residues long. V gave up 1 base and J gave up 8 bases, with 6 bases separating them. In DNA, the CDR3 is TGTGCCAGCAGTTTAGTTTCCTATGAGCAGTTCTTC. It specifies CASSLVSYEQFF.

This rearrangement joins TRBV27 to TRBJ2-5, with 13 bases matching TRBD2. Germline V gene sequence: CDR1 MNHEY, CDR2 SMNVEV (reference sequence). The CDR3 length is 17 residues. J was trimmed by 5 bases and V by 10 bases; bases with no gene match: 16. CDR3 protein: CATGRTSGSLEGETQYF. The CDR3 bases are TGTGCCACCGGAAGGACTAGCGGGAGCCTGGAGGGGGAGACCCAGTACTTC.

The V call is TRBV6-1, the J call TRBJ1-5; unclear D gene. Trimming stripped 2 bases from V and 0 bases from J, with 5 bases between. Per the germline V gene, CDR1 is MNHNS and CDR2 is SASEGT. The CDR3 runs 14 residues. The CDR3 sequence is CASSELDSNQPQHF. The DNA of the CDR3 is TGTGCCAGCAGTGAATTAGATAGCAATCAGCCCCAGCATTTT.

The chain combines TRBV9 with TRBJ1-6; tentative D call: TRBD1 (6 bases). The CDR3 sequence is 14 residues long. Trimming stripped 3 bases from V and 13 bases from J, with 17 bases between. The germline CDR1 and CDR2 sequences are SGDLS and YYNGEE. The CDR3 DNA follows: TGTGCCAGCAGCGCGGGGACAAGGCGGTCGCCCCTCCACTTT. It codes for CASSAGTRRSPLHF.

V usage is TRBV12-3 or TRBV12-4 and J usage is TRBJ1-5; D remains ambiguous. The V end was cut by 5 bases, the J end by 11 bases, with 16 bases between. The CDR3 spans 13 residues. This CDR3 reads CASSTPGDSTQHF. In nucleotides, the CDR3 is TGTGCCAGCAGTACCCCTGGGGATTCCACCCAGCATTTT.

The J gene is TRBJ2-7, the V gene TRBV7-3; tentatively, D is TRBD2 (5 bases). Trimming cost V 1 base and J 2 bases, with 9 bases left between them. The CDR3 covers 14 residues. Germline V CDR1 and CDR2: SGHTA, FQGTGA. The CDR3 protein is CASSLNGNTYEQYF. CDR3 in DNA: TGTGCCAGCAGCTTAAACGGGAACACCTACGAGCAGTACTTC.

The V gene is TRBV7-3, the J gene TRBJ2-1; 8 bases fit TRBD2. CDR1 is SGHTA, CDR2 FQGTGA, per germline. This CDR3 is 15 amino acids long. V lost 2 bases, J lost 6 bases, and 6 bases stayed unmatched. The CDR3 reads CASSLVASGPNEQFF. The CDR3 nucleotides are TGTGCCAGCAGCTTAGTGGCTAGCGGGCCCAATGAGCAGTTCTTC.

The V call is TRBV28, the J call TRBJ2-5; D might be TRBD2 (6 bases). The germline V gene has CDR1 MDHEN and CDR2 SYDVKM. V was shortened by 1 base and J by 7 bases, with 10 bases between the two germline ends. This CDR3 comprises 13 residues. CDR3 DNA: TGTGCCAGCAGTTTATTCCGGGAGTGGACCCAGTACTTC. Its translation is CASSLFREWTQYF.

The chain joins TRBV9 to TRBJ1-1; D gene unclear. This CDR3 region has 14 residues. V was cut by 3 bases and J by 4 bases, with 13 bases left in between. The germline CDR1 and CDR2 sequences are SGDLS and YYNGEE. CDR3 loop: CASSAVRVLTEAFF. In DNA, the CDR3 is TGTGCCAGCAGCGCCGTGCGGGTACTCACTGAAGCTTTCTTT.

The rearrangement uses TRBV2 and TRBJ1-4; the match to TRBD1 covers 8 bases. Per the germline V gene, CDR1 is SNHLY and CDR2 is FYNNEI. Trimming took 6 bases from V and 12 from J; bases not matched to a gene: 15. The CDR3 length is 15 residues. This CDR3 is CASRGGTGPERELFF. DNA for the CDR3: TGTGCCAGCAGGGGGGGGACAGGCCCCGAGAGGGAACTGTTTTTT.

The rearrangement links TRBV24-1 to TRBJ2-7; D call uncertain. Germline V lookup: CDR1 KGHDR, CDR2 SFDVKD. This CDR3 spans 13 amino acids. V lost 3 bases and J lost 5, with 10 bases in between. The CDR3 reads CATSDDNSNEQYF. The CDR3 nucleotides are TGTGCCACCAGTGATGACAACAGCAACGAGCAGTACTTC.

In nucleotides, the CDR3 is TGTGCCAGCAGCGTAGGCGGCGGAAAAAACATTCAGTACTTC. Translating gives CASSVGGGKNIQYF. The rearrangement links TRBV9 to TRBJ2-4; D is undetermined. The CDR3 loop spans 14 amino acids. In germline, CDR1 is SGDLS, CDR2 YYNGEE. The V and J ends lost 0 bases and 4 bases respectively, with 8 bases between them.

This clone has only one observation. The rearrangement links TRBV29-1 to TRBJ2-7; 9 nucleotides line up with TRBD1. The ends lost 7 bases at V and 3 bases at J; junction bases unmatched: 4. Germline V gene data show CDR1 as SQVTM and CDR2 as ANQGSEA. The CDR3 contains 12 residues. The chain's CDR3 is CSAQDRGYEQYF. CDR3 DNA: TGCAGCGCCCAGGACAGGGGCTACGAGCAGTACTTC.

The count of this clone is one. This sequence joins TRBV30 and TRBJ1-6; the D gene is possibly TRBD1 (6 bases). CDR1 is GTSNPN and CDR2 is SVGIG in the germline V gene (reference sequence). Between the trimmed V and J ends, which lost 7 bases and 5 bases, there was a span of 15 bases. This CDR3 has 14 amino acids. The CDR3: CASKTGPNNSPLHF. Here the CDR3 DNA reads TGTGCCTCCAAGACAGGACCAAATAATTCACCCCTCCACTTT. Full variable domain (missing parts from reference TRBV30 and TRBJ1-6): SQTIHQWPATLVQPVGSPLSLECTVEGTSNPNLYWYRQAAGRGLQLLFYSVGIGQISSEVPQNLSASRPQDRQFILSSKKLLLSDSGFYLCASKTGPNNSPLHFGNGTRLTVT.

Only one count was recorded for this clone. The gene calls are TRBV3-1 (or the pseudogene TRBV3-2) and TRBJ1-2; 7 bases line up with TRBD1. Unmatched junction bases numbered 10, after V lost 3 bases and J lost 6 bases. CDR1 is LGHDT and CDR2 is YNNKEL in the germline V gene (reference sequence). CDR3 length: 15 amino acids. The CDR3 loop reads CASSHNLQGDNGYTF. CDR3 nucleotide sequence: TGTGCCAGCAGCCATAACCTGCAGGGGGATAATGGCTACACCTTC.

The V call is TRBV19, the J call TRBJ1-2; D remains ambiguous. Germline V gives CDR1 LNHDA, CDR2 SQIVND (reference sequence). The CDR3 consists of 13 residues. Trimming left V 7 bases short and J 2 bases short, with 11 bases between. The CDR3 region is CASKMVGNYGYTF. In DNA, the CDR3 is TGTGCCAGTAAAATGGTAGGGAACTATGGCTACACCTTC.

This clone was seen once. In DNA form, the CDR3 reads TGTGCCAGCAGCTCAAGCCAGGTATACGAGCAGTACTTC. It yields the protein CASSSSQVYEQYF. The chain employs TRBV7-8 and TRBJ2-7, with D hard to call. CDR3 length equals 13 residues. V lost 4 bases, J lost 4 bases, and 11 bases lay in between. Germline V lookup: CDR1 SGHVS, CDR2 FQNEAQ.

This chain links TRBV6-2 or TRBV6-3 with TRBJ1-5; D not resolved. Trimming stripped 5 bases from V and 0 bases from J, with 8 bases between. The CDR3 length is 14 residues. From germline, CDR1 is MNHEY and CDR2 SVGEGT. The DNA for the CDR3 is TGTGCCAGCAGTCCGATTATTAGCAATCAGCCCCAGCATTTT. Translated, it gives CASSPIISNQPQHF.

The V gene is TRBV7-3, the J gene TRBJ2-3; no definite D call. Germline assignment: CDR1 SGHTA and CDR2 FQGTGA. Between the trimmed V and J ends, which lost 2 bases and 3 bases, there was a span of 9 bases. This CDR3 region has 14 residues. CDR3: CASSLLPTTDTQYF. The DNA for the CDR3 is TGTGCCAGCAGCTTACTGCCGACAACAGATACGCAGTATTTT.